This is a list of T cell receptor beta chains from one sample in a study of blood T cells in healthy people across ages. TCRdb analysed the 5' RACE reads with MiXCR anew, one entry per CDR3 protein. The sample yields about 1.8 million distinct CDR3 sequences, around half seen once. Sequencing input: blood. The origin of the receptors is a woman in her 40s in good health. The CDR3 runs from the conserved cysteine through the conserved F or W. The D gene is left open where the match is weak. Not all rows give a size; the values are once, few, many and, for expanded clones, a class.

DNA: TGCAGCGTTGCTTACAGTAACTATGGCTACACCTTC
CDR3: CSVAYSNYGYTF
size: few
D: -
J: TRBJ1-2
V: TRBV29-1

DNA: TGCGCCAGCAGCCAAGAGCGGAGAATGAACACTGAAGCTTTCTTT
CDR3: CASSQERRMNTEAFF
size: few
D: -
J: TRBJ1-1
V: TRBV4-1

DNA: TGCAGTACCCACGGGGACAATGAGCAGTTCTTC
CDR3: CSTHGDNEQFF
size: -
D: -
J: TRBJ2-1
V: TRBV20-1

DNA: TGCAGTGCTAACCCGGCGGGGAGGTTGGTCACAGATACGCAGTATTTT
CDR3: CSANPAGRLVTDTQYF
size: -
D: -
J: TRBJ2-3
V: TRBV20-1

DNA: TGTGCCAGCAGCTCTATATTAACAGATACGCAGTATTTT
CDR3: CASSSILTDTQYF
size: -
D: -
J: TRBJ2-3
V: TRBV7-9

DNA: TGTGCCAGCAGTTACTCAACAGGCGTCCTGACTTTC
CDR3: CASSYSTGVLTF
size: -
D: -
J: TRBJ2-6
V: TRBV6-6

DNA: TGTGCCATCAGGGCGGACACTAACTATGGCTACACCTTC
CDR3: CAIRADTNYGYTF
size: -
D: -
J: TRBJ1-2
V: TRBV10-3

DNA: TGTGCCAGCAGCTTCAGTTGGGGACTCGGGTTTAATGAAAAACTGTTTTTT
CDR3: CASSFSWGLGFNEKLFF
size: -
D: -
J: TRBJ1-4
V: TRBV5-5

DNA: TGTGCCAGCAGCTTAGCGGGAGGACAGACAAGCACAGATACGCAGTATTTT
CDR3: CASSLAGGQTSTDTQYF
size: -
D: -
J: TRBJ2-3
V: TRBV7-2

DNA: TGTGCCAGCAGCCATTACCGGGACATTCCCACTGAAGCTTTCTTT
CDR3: CASSHYRDIPTEAFF
size: -
D: -
J: TRBJ1-1
V: TRBV7-9

DNA: TGTGCCAGCAGCACTACCGGGACAACAGAGCAGTACTTC
CDR3: CASSTTGTTEQYF
size: once
D: -
J: TRBJ2-7
V: TRBV12-3/TRBV12-4

DNA: TGCAGTGCTGCCGGCGGAATCTATGGCTACACCTTC
CDR3: CSAAGGIYGYTF
size: -
D: -
J: TRBJ1-2
V: TRBV20-1

DNA: TGCAGTGCTAGATCGGTCCTGGTGTGGGCTAGGGGGGAAGAGACCCAGTACTTC
CDR3: CSARSVLVWARGEETQYF
size: -
D: -
J: TRBJ2-5
V: TRBV20-1

DNA: TGCAGTGCAACTATAGCGGGGAATCAAGAGACCCAGTACTTC
CDR3: CSATIAGNQETQYF
size: -
D: TRBD2
J: TRBJ2-5
V: TRBV20-1

DNA: TGCAGTGCTTGGGGTCTAGCGGGGGATTCTAGCACAGATACGCAGTATTTT
CDR3: CSAWGLAGDSSTDTQYF
size: -
D: TRBD2
J: TRBJ2-3
V: TRBV20-1

DNA: TGTGCCAGCAGCCCCGCGGGACAATCGACAGCGGGCTACACCTTC
CDR3: CASSPAGQSTAGYTF
size: -
D: -
J: TRBJ1-2
V: TRBV7-2

DNA: TGTGCCAGCAGTATGCCAGGGGGCAAGAACTATGGCTACACCTTC
CDR3: CASSMPGGKNYGYTF
size: -
D: TRBD1
J: TRBJ1-2
V: TRBV28

DNA: TGTGCCAGCAGTTTTAGCGGGGGGGCGAGCATTCAGTACTTC
CDR3: CASSFSGGASIQYF
size: -
D: TRBD2
J: TRBJ2-4
V: TRBV28

DNA: TGTGCCAGCAGCTTGGGGGGGAAGCATGAGCAGTTCTTC
CDR3: CASSLGGKHEQFF
size: -
D: TRBD2
J: TRBJ2-1
V: TRBV7-2

DNA: TGTGCCAGCAGTTACGTGGGCCCGGACCTTGAGCAGTTCTTC
CDR3: CASSYVGPDLEQFF
size: once
D: -
J: TRBJ2-1
V: TRBV6-2/TRBV6-3

DNA: TGTGCCAGCAGTTACTCGGGACGCGATAATTCACCCCTCCACTTT
CDR3: CASSYSGRDNSPLHF
size: -
D: -
J: TRBJ1-6
V: TRBV6-5

DNA: TGTGCCAGCAGCGCTACTAGACAGAGCACAGATACGCAGTATTTT
CDR3: CASSATRQSTDTQYF
size: -
D: -
J: TRBJ2-3
V: TRBV7-6

DNA: TGCAGTGCTTTCCCCCGAGAGAGCGCCGGGGGGCCCTACAATGAGCAGTTCTTC
CDR3: CSAFPRESAGGPYNEQFF
size: -
D: -
J: TRBJ2-1
V: TRBV20-1

DNA: TGTGCCAGCAGTCAATCCGGGACCGCGCCGGAGCAGTTCTTC
CDR3: CASSQSGTAPEQFF
size: -
D: -
J: TRBJ2-1
V: TRBV12-3/TRBV12-4